These 13 T cell receptor beta chains were sequenced from one sample in a study of blood T cell repertoires in COVID-19 (dated by TCRdb to between 2020 and 2021). The library was generated by the immunoSEQ multiplex PCR assay. The immuneACCESS repertoire file appears here via TCRdb, limited to in-frame rearrangements. These files lack a portion of the clones; in checked studies, under half of the deficit traces to unresolved V genes, and the cause of the others is not known. The sample table records around 110,000 clones; over 65% of these occur just once. The top ten hold about 4.5% of the sample. The specimen sequenced was peripheral blood. The receptor source for this set is a woman aged 65 to 85 with acute or convalescent COVID-19.

This clone was counted a single time. V is TRBV7-8 and J is TRBJ1-6, with 7 bases that match TRBD1. V shed 5 bases and J 5 bases; nucleotides not matched to a gene: 6. Germline V gives CDR1 SGHVS, CDR2 FQNEAQ. The CDR3 has 15 residues. CDR3 coding DNA: TGTGCCAGCAGCCCGTGGGACAGAAATAATTCACCCCTCCACTTT. Encoded protein: CASSPWDRNNSPLHF. Supplemented by reference TRBV7-8 and TRBJ1-6, the full variable domain reads GAGVSQSPRYKVAKRGQDVALRCDPISGHVSLFWYQQALGQGPEFLTYFQNEAQLDKSGLPSDRFFAERPEGSVSTLKIQRTQQEDSAVYLCASSPWDRNNSPLHFGNGTRLTVT.

The V gene is TRBV7-9, the J gene TRBJ2-2; the match to TRBD2 covers 7 bases. The ends lost 9 bases at V and 5 bases at J; junction bases unmatched: 9. CDR3 length: 14 residues. The germline V gene encodes CDR1 SEHNR and CDR2 FQNEAQ (reference sequence). This CDR3 is CASRSGGTTGELFF. The CDR3 nucleotides are TGTGCCAGTCGGTCCGGGGGGACTACCGGGGAGCTGTTTTTT.

The rearrangement uses TRBV7-9 and TRBJ2-1, with 9 bases lining up with TRBD2. The V gene end was trimmed by 5 bases and the J gene end by 2 bases; junction bases not matched to a gene: 4. CDR3 size: 15 residues. Germline CDR1 SEHNR, CDR2 FQNEAQ (reference sequence). DNA of the CDR3: TGTGCCAGCAGCAGACTAGCGGACACCTACAATGAGCAGTTCTTC. Translating gives CASSRLADTYNEQFF.

The chain employs TRBV4-3 and TRBJ1-2; 8 positions agree with TRBD1. The germline V gene has CDR1 LGHNA and CDR2 YSLEER. J gave up 5 bases and V 4 bases, and 3 bases lay outside the gene matches. The CDR3 consists of 13 residues. This chain's CDR3 is CASSPDREYGYTF. The DNA for the CDR3 is TGCGCCAGCAGCCCGGACAGGGAATATGGCTACACCTTC.

The CDR3 bases are TGTGCCAGCGGGACGCGGACAGGGGAAATCCGAGAGACCCAGTACTTC. It yields the protein CASGTRTGEIRETQYF. This chain links TRBV25-1 with TRBJ2-5; 9 bases fit TRBD1. V trimming: 8 bases; J trimming: 4 bases; junction bases outside the gene matches: 14. Germline CDR1 reads MGHDK; CDR2 reads SYGVNS. The CDR3 loop spans 16 amino acids.

This chain joins TRBV25-1 and TRBJ2-2; TRBD1 aligns across 8 bases. This CDR3 comprises 14 residues. Germline V gene lookup returns CDR1 MGHDK and CDR2 SYGVNS. Trimming removed 4 bases from V and 6 bases from J; junction bases left unmatched: 4. Here the CDR3 reads CASSGDRGAGELFF. For the CDR3, the DNA is TGTGCCAGCAGTGGCGACAGGGGCGCCGGGGAGCTGTTTTTT.

CDR3 coding DNA: TGTGCCAGCAGCGCAGGACAGTCCAAGGGCTACACCTTC. Protein sequence: CASSAGQSKGYTF. The gene calls are TRBV5-4 and TRBJ1-2; D might be TRBD1 (6 bases). This CDR3 has 13 residues. Trimming removed 4 bases from V and 8 bases from J, with 15 bases in between. Germline V CDR1 and CDR2: SGHNT, YYREEE (reference sequence).

The CDR3 coding sequence is TGTGCCATCAGTGGGAGCAGGGGAGGGAACATTCAGTACTTC. This translates into CAISGSRGGNIQYF. The V call is TRBV10-3, the J call TRBJ2-4, with D perhaps TRBD2 (7 bases). V dropped 4 bases and J dropped 7 bases, with 14 bases sitting between them. The germline V gene encodes CDR1 ENHRY and CDR2 SYGVKD. This CDR3 region has 14 residues.

The chain links TRBV19 to TRBJ1-2; 11 nucleotides line up with TRBD1. Losses at the gene ends were 2 bases for V and 2 bases for J; bases not matched to a gene: 10. CDR1 LNHDA and CDR2 SQIVND come from the germline V gene (reference sequence). The CDR3 runs to 18 residues. The CDR3, as DNA: TGTGCCAGTAGTATATATGGGACAGGGGGACGATCAAACTATGGCTACACCTTC. This gives the protein CASSIYGTGGRSNYGYTF.

In its sample, this clone was seen a few times. The chain recombines TRBV19 with TRBJ2-2, with 9 bases lining up with TRBD2. The V gene's germline CDR1 is LNHDA and CDR2 SQIVND (reference sequence). After removal of 3 bases from V and 6 bases from J, the junction contained 11 bases not matched to a gene. The CDR3 spans 17 residues. The CDR3 loop is CASSIGGAGGSAGELFF. The CDR3, as DNA: TGTGCCAGTAGTATTGGGGGAGCGGGGGGTTCCGCCGGGGAGCTGTTTTTT. The full variable domain, its missing parts supplied by reference TRBV19 and TRBJ2-2, is DGGITQSPKYLFRKEGQNVTLSCEQNLNHDAMYWYRQDPGQGLRLIYYSQIVNDFQKGDIAEGYSVSREKKESFPLTVTSAQKNPTAFYLCASSIGGAGGSAGELFFGEGSRLTVL.

V is TRBV5-4 and J is TRBJ2-7; a possible D gene is TRBD2 (7 bases). The V end was cut by 4 bases, the J end by 0 bases, with 17 bases between. In germline, CDR1 is SGHNT, CDR2 YYREEE (reference sequence). This CDR3 is built from 16 residues. CDR3 region: CASSPEAGAASYEQYF. CDR3 nucleotide sequence: TGTGCCAGCAGCCCCGAGGCGGGGGCCGCCTCCTACGAGCAGTACTTC.

The V call is TRBV30, the J call TRBJ1-2; 8 bases align to TRBD1. Per germline, CDR1 GTSNPN and CDR2 SVGIG (reference sequence). The CDR3 totals 13 residues. J gave up 6 bases and V 1 base, and 4 bases lay outside the gene matches. CDR3 in DNA: TGTGCCTGGAGTGCACAGGGGGGAAATGGCTACACCTTC. This sequence encodes CAWSAQGGNGYTF.

V gene TRBV5-6 combines with J gene TRBJ1-2, with 8 bases fitting TRBD1. The CDR3 has 14 residues. The germline gives CDR1 SGHDT, CDR2 YYEEEE. The trim removed 4 bases at V and 4 bases at J, leaving 6 bases unmatched. The CDR3 is CASSRGQGIYGYTF. The CDR3 DNA reads TGTGCCAGCAGCCGTGGACAGGGTATCTATGGCTACACCTTC.